This T cell receptor (beta chain) emerged from a study of OX40 agonist ivuxolimab in advanced cancers. Concerning this clone itself: Its specificity is unknown.

Repertoires were generated with immunoSEQ multiplex PCR, while TCRdb's copy carries only in-frame clones and drops some. The sample includes around 50,000 clones, about 87% of them seen just once. Samples were taken at baseline and on day 1 of cycles 4 and 7. Overall study findings and caveats: CD4+ and CD8+ blood T cells expanded clonally by week 6 at 0.1 to 3.0 mg/kg. Some nonresponders additionally presented with little normalized T-cell clonal expansion.

The sequence derives from an adult with an advanced solid tumor such as melanoma, head and neck, liver or kidney cancer. The source material was CD4+ or CD8+ T cells sorted from blood, sampled in a trial of the OX40 agonist ivuxolimab.

This CDR3 is CASSFALTGGHGYTF. The CDR3 nucleotides are TGTGCCAGCAGTTTCGCCCTAACAGGGGGCCATGGCTACACCTTC. The J gene is TRBJ1-2, the V gene TRBV28; 9 bases align to TRBD1. Germline loops: CDR1 MDHEN, CDR2 SYDVKM. The CDR3 spans 15 residues. V trimming: 3 bases; J trimming: 6 bases; junction bases outside the gene matches: 8.